The 3 T cell receptor beta chains in this list originate from one sample, sequenced in a study of cytomegalovirus exposure and HLA in healthy donors. This PCR relied on a set of 60 Vbeta primers and 13 Jbeta primers. Data came from immunoSEQ multiplex PCR; TCRdb stores just in-frame clones and leaves some out. The repertoire holds tens of thousands of clones, with roughly 80% as singletons. Sequencing was done on a sample of PBMCs. The source of these receptors is a middle-aged woman in good health and CMV-seropositive.

Comments on this clone: The same CDR3 arises from other DNA sequences in this sample as well. The V gene is TRBV9, the J gene TRBJ2-2; D ambiguous. The germline gives CDR1 SGDLS, CDR2 YYNGEE. The V end was cut by 4 bases, the J end by 4 bases, with 5 bases between. The CDR3 length is 12 residues. CDR3 DNA sequence: TGTGCCAGCAGCTCCCGCACCGGGGAGCTGTTTTTT. Residues: CASSSRTGELFF.

This clone was found a few times. J is TRBJ2-5 and V is TRBV5-8, with D tentatively TRBD2 (7 bases). The CDR3 sequence is 14 residues long. Germline CDR1 is SGHTS and CDR2 is YDEGEE. The V end was cut by 1 base, the J end by 2 bases, with 9 bases between. CDR3 DNA: TGTGCCAGCAGCTTGCGGGGGGCGCAAGAGACCCAGTACTTC. It yields the protein CASSLRGAQETQYF.

The rearrangement links TRBV7-2 to TRBJ1-4; D perhaps matches TRBD1 (6 bases). Trimming stripped 0 bases from V and 10 bases from J, with 18 bases between. The CDR3 sequence is 16 residues long. From germline, CDR1 is SGHTA and CDR2 FQGNSA. The CDR3 DNA sequence: TGTGCCAGCAGCTTAGCCCAAGCAGGGGCGTTGGGAAAACTGTTTTTT. Translation gives CASSLAQAGALGKLFF.